Below, one TCR beta chain is given with its context. What this receptor recognizes is not known. No clone much larger than this one lies a single base away; base qualities are absent. This specimen comes from a study of blood T cell repertoires in COVID-19 (dated by TCRdb to the early 2020s). As for the study more broadly: Collaborator samples came from the United States, Italy and Spain and covered acute and convalescent phases of COVID-19. A freely available public database, intended as a resource for researchers studying the immune response to SARS-CoV-2, is where the repertoires were released. The samples were drawn from two sources: the first 160 participants of the ongoing ImmuneRACE study, and 950 to 1,500 subjects contributed by 6 global collaborators. The dataset comprised deeply sampled blood TCRbeta repertoires from subjects exposed to, actively infected with, or recovered from COVID-19. Where available, HLA class I and class II types were taken from metadata supplied by the sample provider and were not determined by assay-based typing. Sample metadata almost always included a de-identified subject ID, COVID-19 status, age in years and sex. The material from the prospective study consisted of cDNA or gDNA derived from T cells, B-cell-depleted T cells, or PBMCs. The full study reports these points: The amount of clinical and demographic metadata varied by source and participant and was provided uncurated.

TCRbeta CDR3 regions were amplified from genomic DNA using the immunoSEQ Assay, a bias-controlled multiplex PCR. In the source study's methods: Within the assay, amplification of reference gene primers was used to estimate how many nucleated cells each sample contained. To quantify the absolute abundance of each unique TCRbeta CDR3 rearrangement, sequence reads were collapsed and filtered. For each sample, productive Simpson clonality was calculated as the square root of Simpson's diversity index across productive rearrangements. TCRdb's version of the immuneACCESS table is confined to in-frame rearrangements and falls short of the full clone set. An unresolved V gene accounts for under half of the shortfall where checked; the remainder is of unknown origin. V, J and clone size are taken as reported in that table, and D and trimming were inferred from the DNA itself. In this sample the table shows about 210,000 clones, around nine tenths of which occur a single time. About 4% of the sample comes from the top ten.

In the prospective study, participants were about 18 to 89 years old, resided in about two dozen geographic areas of the United States, and were enrolled through a virtual design. To assign participants to cohorts, the prospective study relied on clinical history that participants themselves reported in a screening survey and a study questionnaire. A participant counted as exposed if, within 2 weeks of entering the study, that participant had been in contact with someone who had a PCR-confirmed or clinician-diagnosed COVID-19 case. Mobile phlebotomists in the prospective study collected whole blood, serum and a nasopharyngeal or oropharyngeal swab from every participant. Additional blood draws and questionnaires over an approximately two-month period could optionally be provided by prospective study participants. Prospective study blood samples were shipped either frozen or at room temperature before DNA extraction.

Trimming takes 7 bases off V and 5 bases off J; junction bases not matched to a gene: 13. The CDR3 runs 16 residues from the cysteine to the phenylalanine. This entry keeps only the CDR3 DNA: 48 bases, framed from base 1. CDR1 is given as MRHNA and CDR2 as SNTAGT, both from the germline V gene. Here the chain combines TRBV6-4 and TRBJ2-7; the junction holds 11 bases that match TRBD1. The sequence derives from a woman aged 25 to 45 who had been exposed to COVID-19. The sample was PBMCs or T cells enriched from blood (not recorded which). Here the CDR3 is given as CASTHSPGQGVHEQYF. DNA sequence: TGTGCCAGCACCCATTCCCCGGGACAGGGGGTACACGAGCAGTACTTC.